This entry concerns a single T cell receptor (beta chain). Its target is not known. The entry originates in a study of cytomegalovirus exposure and HLA in healthy donors. Overall study findings and caveats: Being productive about 90% or about 30% of the time was typical of most TCR beta V segments in an earlier analysis. Highest at DRB1 and lowest at HLA-C, TCR association rates differed among HLA loci in a later analysis.

Amplification used 60 Vbeta primers and 13 Jbeta primers. Original handling: Among the unique TCR beta chains that a later analysis counted, about 86 million in all, some 10 million were shared. Sequenced by immunoSEQ multiplex PCR; TCRdb stores in-frame clones only, minus some. V and J calls and clone size are as listed in that table; D and trimming were resolved from the DNA. The sample records 100,000 or so clones, 75% being singletons. Germline CDR1 and CDR2: SGHNT and YYREEE (reference sequence). The CDR3 consists of 17 residues. After removal of 3 bases from V and 4 bases from J, the junction contained 9 bases not matched to a gene.

This sequence originates from a man aged 45-60 years in good health and CMV-seronegative. The chain employs TRBV5-4 and TRBJ2-2; 10 positions agree with TRBD1. Material for sequencing was PBMCs. The CDR3 coding sequence is TGTGCCAGCAGCTCGGGCGGGACAGGGGATGGCACCGGGGAGCTGTTTTTT. This translates into CASSSGGTGDGTGELFF. The complete variable domain, with remaining parts taken from reference TRBV5-4 and TRBJ2-2, reads ETGVTQSPTHLIKTRGQQVTLRCSSQSGHNTVSWYQQALGQGPQFIFQYYREEENGRGNFPPRFSGLQFPNYSSELNVNALELDDSALYLCASSSGGTGDGTGELFFGEGSRLTVL.